Listed below are T cell receptor beta chains from one sample, sequenced in a study of blood T cell repertoires in COVID-19. TCRdb's table, derived via immunoSEQ multiplex PCR, lists solely in-frame clones and lacks some. The data contain roughly 200,000 clones, 70% to 90% of them seen just once; the ten biggest clones take up roughly 11%. The sequencing input was peripheral blood. Every receptor here comes from a human donor with active or convalescent COVID-19. The donor label of this sample is uncertain. The CDR3 runs from the conserved cysteine through the conserved F or W. The D gene is left open where the match is weak. Not every row has a clone size; where given, it reads once, few, many or a size class.

V gene	clone size	J gene	CDR3 length	D gene	CDR3 protein	CDR3 DNA
TRBV2	.	TRBJ2-4	15	.	CASRLQLRAKNIQYF	TGTGCCAGCAGGTTACAGCTAAGAGCCAAAAACATTCAGTACTTC
TRBV4-1	.	TRBJ1-1	16	TRBD1	CASSQGRIGYRGEAFF	TGCGCCAGCAGCCAAGGCAGGATTGGGTACAGGGGTGAAGCTTTCTTT
TRBV30	.	TRBJ1-4	14	TRBD1	CASRHRGTNEKLFF	TGTGCCTCCCGTCACAGGGGCACTAATGAAAAACTGTTTTTT
TRBV3-1/TRBV3-2	.	TRBJ2-5	15	.	CASSQVIGSGETQYF	TGTGCCAGCAGCCAAGTCATAGGGTCAGGGGAGACCCAGTACTTC
TRBV11-2	.	TRBJ2-1	15	TRBD2	CASIQGTSGYNEQFF	TGTGCCAGCATCCAAGGGACTAGCGGTTACAATGAGCAGTTCTTC
TRBV30	.	TRBJ2-5	14	TRBD1	CAWDPGTGEETQYF	TGTGCCTGGGACCCCGGGACAGGGGAAGAGACCCAGTACTTC
TRBV15	.	TRBJ2-7	15	.	CATSRQRALAYEQYF	TGTGCCACCAGCAGACAGCGGGCTTTAGCCTACGAGCAGTACTTC
TRBV21-1	once	TRBJ2-1	16	.	CASSKVGTSGSNEQFF	TGTGCCAGCAGCAAGGTCGGGACTAGCGGGAGCAATGAGCAGTTCTTC
TRBV7-3	.	TRBJ2-3	15	.	CASSLVVTRPDTQYF	TGTGCCAGCAGCTTAGTAGTGACTAGGCCAGATACGCAGTATTTT
TRBV19	.	TRBJ2-7	13	.	CASSSGDSYEQYF	TGTGCCAGTAGTAGCGGAGACTCCTACGAGCAGTACTTC
TRBV28	.	TRBJ1-3	16	.	CASSGQSGADGNTIYF	TGTGCCAGCAGTGGGCAGTCTGGGGCGGACGGAAACACCATATATTTT
TRBV6-1	.	TRBJ2-7	17	.	CASSANVDSGSSYEQYF	TGTGCCAGCAGTGCAAACGTTGATAGCGGCAGCTCCTACGAGCAGTACTTC
TRBV10-2	.	TRBJ2-3	14	TRBD2	CASSGSGREDTQYF	TGCGCCAGCAGTGGTAGCGGGAGGGAGGATACGCAGTATTTT
TRBV4-3	.	TRBJ1-1	13	.	CASSQEFLSEAFF	TGCGCCAGCAGCCAAGAATTCCTGTCTGAAGCTTTCTTT
TRBV13	.	TRBJ1-3	12	.	CASSLGRRTIYF	TGTGCCAGCAGCTTAGGGCGCCGCACCATATATTTT
TRBV7-9	.	TRBJ2-2	15	TRBD1	CASSLYGTDTGELFF	TGTGCCAGCAGCTTATACGGGACAGACACCGGGGAGCTGTTTTTT
TRBV6-5	.	TRBJ2-3	13	.	CASSYPGTDTQYF	TGTGCCAGCAGTTACCCCGGCACAGATACGCAGTATTTT
TRBV30	.	TRBJ1-1	14	.	CAWRRGAMNTEAFF	TGTGCCTGGAGGCGCGGGGCGATGAACACTGAAGCTTTCTTT
TRBV4-1	once	TRBJ2-3	15	.	CASSRAAGSTDTQYF	TGCGCCAGCAGCCGAGCGGCGGGCAGCACAGATACGCAGTATTTT
TRBV28	.	TRBJ1-6	16	.	CASNPRGGVGNSPLHF	TGTGCCAGCAACCCTCGGGGGGGTGTGGGAAATTCACCCCTCCACTTT
TRBV7-9	.	TRBJ2-7	15	TRBD1	CASSTGTGTLNEQYF	TGTGCCAGCAGCACAGGGACAGGGACATTGAACGAGCAGTACTTC
TRBV18	.	TRBJ1-1	15	TRBD1	CASSPTGGSNTEAFF	TGTGCCAGCTCACCCACAGGGGGCTCGAACACTGAAGCTTTCTTT
TRBV28	.	TRBJ2-1	15	.	CASSLVARSYNEQFF	TGTGCCAGCAGTTTAGTCGCGAGATCTTACAATGAGCAGTTCTTC
TRBV4-1	.	TRBJ1-3	16	.	CASSQVFRGSGNTIYF	TGCGCCAGCAGCCAAGTTTTCAGGGGATCTGGAAACACCATATATTTT
TRBV27	.	TRBJ2-2	16	.	CASSTPGGASTGELFF	TGTGCCAGCAGTACTCCTGGGGGGGCTAGCACCGGGGAGCTGTTTTTT
TRBV5-6	.	TRBJ2-7	13	.	CASSFGPSDEQYF	TGTGCCAGCAGCTTTGGGCCCTCAGACGAGCAGTACTTC
TRBV28	.	TRBJ2-1	16	TRBD2	CASSPSGRAVYNEQFF	TGTGCCAGCAGTCCTAGCGGGAGGGCCGTCTACAATGAGCAGTTCTTC
TRBV4-1	.	TRBJ2-2	19	TRBD2	CASSHPLRGAGGNTGELFF	TGCGCCAGCAGCCATCCCCTTCGGGGTGCGGGAGGAAACACCGGGGAGCTGTTTTTT